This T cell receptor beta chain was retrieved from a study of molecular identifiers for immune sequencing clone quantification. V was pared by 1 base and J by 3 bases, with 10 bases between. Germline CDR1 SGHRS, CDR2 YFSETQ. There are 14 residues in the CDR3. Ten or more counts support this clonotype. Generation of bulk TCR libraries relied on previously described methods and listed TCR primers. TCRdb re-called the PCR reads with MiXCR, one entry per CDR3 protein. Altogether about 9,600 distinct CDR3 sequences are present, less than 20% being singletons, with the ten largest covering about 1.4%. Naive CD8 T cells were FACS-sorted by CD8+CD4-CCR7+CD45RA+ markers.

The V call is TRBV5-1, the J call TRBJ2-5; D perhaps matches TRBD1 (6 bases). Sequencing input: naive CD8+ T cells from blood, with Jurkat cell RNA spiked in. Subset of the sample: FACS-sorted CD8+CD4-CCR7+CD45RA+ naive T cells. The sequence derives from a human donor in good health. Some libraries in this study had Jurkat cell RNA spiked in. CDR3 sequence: CASSLIPGEETQYF. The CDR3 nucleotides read TGCGCCAGCAGCTTGATTCCAGGGGAAGAGACCCAGTACTTC.